This is a list of T cell receptor beta chains from one sample in a study of T cells in Graves' hyperthyroidism and ophthalmopathy. MiXCR, run by TCRdb on the multiplex PCR reads, gives a single entry per CDR3 protein. This table has 750,000 to 900,000 distinct CDR3 sequences, around 39% appearing once. The material sequenced was blood. These receptors came from a young man with Graves' hyperthyroidism. CDR3s include the opening cysteine and the closing phenylalanine or tryptophan. A D gene is named only where the DNA matches it firmly. The size field is filled for only some rows; it gives once, few, many or a size class.

d_gene: .
len: 15
abundance: many
v_gene: TRBV10-3
j_gene: TRBJ2-5
CDR3aa: CAISETTDSQETQYF
CDR3nt: TGTGCCATCAGTGAGACCACGGACTCCCAAGAGACCCAGTACTTC

d_gene: .
len: 13
abundance: .
v_gene: TRBV29-1
j_gene: TRBJ2-2
CDR3aa: CSVASRVAGELFF
CDR3nt: TGCAGCGTTGCCTCCAGGGTCGCCGGCGAGCTGTTTTTT

d_gene: .
len: 14
abundance: many
v_gene: TRBV29-1
j_gene: TRBJ2-5
CDR3aa: CSPLTGQGQETQYF
CDR3nt: TGCAGCCCTTTGACAGGTCAAGGCCAAGAGACCCAGTACTTC

d_gene: .
len: 14
abundance: few
v_gene: TRBV7-2
j_gene: TRBJ2-7
CDR3aa: CASTERQSSYEQYF
CDR3nt: TGTGCCAGCACCGAAAGACAGTCCTCCTACGAGCAGTACTTC

d_gene: .
len: 15
abundance: many
v_gene: TRBV7-9
j_gene: TRBJ1-2
CDR3aa: CASSRDGVEVYGYTF
CDR3nt: TGTGCCAGCAGCAGGGACGGCGTAGAGGTCTACGGCTACACCTTC

d_gene: TRBD2
len: 16
abundance: .
v_gene: TRBV19
j_gene: TRBJ2-2
CDR3aa: CASSQTSGSKPGELFF
CDR3nt: TGTGCCAGTAGTCAGACTAGCGGGAGTAAGCCCGGGGAGCTGTTTTTT

d_gene: .
len: 14
abundance: few
v_gene: TRBV29-1
j_gene: TRBJ1-1
CDR3aa: CSAEGNSENTEAFF
CDR3nt: TGCAGCGCGGAGGGGAATTCGGAGAACACTGAAGCTTTCTTT

d_gene: .
len: 12
abundance: few
v_gene: TRBV24-1
j_gene: TRBJ2-1
CDR3aa: CATSERDNEQFF
CDR3nt: TGTGCCACCAGTGAAAGGGACAATGAGCAGTTCTTC

d_gene: .
len: 13
abundance: many
v_gene: TRBV10-3
j_gene: TRBJ1-1
CDR3aa: CATHQGGNTEAFF
CDR3nt: TGTGCCACTCACCAGGGCGGGAACACTGAAGCTTTCTTT

d_gene: .
len: 14
abundance: few
v_gene: TRBV7-2
j_gene: TRBJ1-1
CDR3aa: CASSSQAMNTEAFF
CDR3nt: TGTGCCAGCAGCTCTCAGGCGATGAACACTGAAGCTTTCTTT

d_gene: TRBD2
len: 14
abundance: few
v_gene: TRBV28
j_gene: TRBJ2-7
CDR3aa: CASSSRTSGYEQYF
CDR3nt: TGTGCCAGCAGTTCAAGGACTAGCGGGTACGAGCAGTACTTC

d_gene: .
len: 11
abundance: .
v_gene: TRBV6-1
j_gene: TRBJ2-7
CDR3aa: CASSVPGKQYF
CDR3nt: TGTGCCAGTTCGGTCCCGGGCAAGCAGTACTTC

d_gene: .
len: 16
abundance: once
v_gene: TRBV7-8
j_gene: TRBJ1-1
CDR3aa: CASSQPRHLMNTEAFF
CDR3nt: TGTGCCAGCAGCCAACCCAGACACCTCATGAACACTGAAGCTTTCTTT

d_gene: TRBD1
len: 13
abundance: many
v_gene: TRBV29-1
j_gene: TRBJ2-7
CDR3aa: CSVAPGQGTEQYF
CDR3nt: TGCAGCGTTGCACCGGGACAGGGGACCGAGCAGTACTTC

d_gene: .
len: 14
abundance: few
v_gene: TRBV4-3
j_gene: TRBJ1-6
CDR3aa: CASNQGTYNSPLHF
CDR3nt: TGCGCCAGCAACCAGGGAACCTATAATTCACCCCTCCACTTT

d_gene: .
len: 14
abundance: .
v_gene: TRBV2
j_gene: TRBJ1-5
CDR3aa: CASLSGGLGQPQHF
CDR3nt: TGTGCCAGCTTGTCGGGGGGGTTGGGTCAGCCCCAGCATTTT

d_gene: .
len: 14
abundance: few
v_gene: TRBV4-1
j_gene: TRBJ1-1
CDR3aa: CASSQDGTYTEAFF
CDR3nt: TGCGCCAGCAGCCAAGATGGCACCTACACTGAAGCTTTCTTT

d_gene: TRBD2
len: 15
abundance: few
v_gene: TRBV19
j_gene: TRBJ2-2
CDR3aa: CATGGGGGYAGELFF
CDR3nt: TGTGCCACCGGGGGGGGCGGCGGGTATGCCGGGGAGCTGTTTTTT

d_gene: .
len: 14
abundance: many
v_gene: TRBV20-1
j_gene: TRBJ2-5
CDR3aa: CSARERDHRETQYF
CDR3nt: TGCAGTGCTAGAGAGAGGGACCATCGGGAGACCCAGTACTTC

d_gene: TRBD1
len: 13
abundance: few
v_gene: TRBV6-5
j_gene: TRBJ1-1
CDR3aa: CASGYGTAIEAFF
CDR3nt: TGTGCCAGTGGATACGGGACAGCTATTGAAGCTTTCTTT

d_gene: .
len: 15
abundance: .
v_gene: TRBV6-4
j_gene: TRBJ1-5
CDR3aa: CASSEGRPSNQPQHF
CDR3nt: TGTGCCAGCAGTGAAGGCCGGCCTAGCAATCAGCCCCAGCATTTT

d_gene: .
len: 13
abundance: .
v_gene: TRBV29-1
j_gene: TRBJ2-5
CDR3aa: CSAPGRGDETQYF
CDR3nt: TGCAGTGCCCCGGGACGAGGGGACGAGACCCAGTACTTC

d_gene: .
len: 13
abundance: .
v_gene: TRBV12-3/TRBV12-4
j_gene: TRBJ2-5
CDR3aa: CASNPDLGETQYF
CDR3nt: TGTGCCAGTAACCCGGACTTGGGAGAGACCCAGTACTTC

d_gene: .
len: 15
abundance: many
v_gene: TRBV2
j_gene: TRBJ1-5
CDR3aa: CASTPGTLSNQPQHF
CDR3nt: TGTGCCAGCACTCCTGGGACACTGAGCAATCAGCCCCAGCATTTT

d_gene: .
len: 13
abundance: many
v_gene: TRBV20-1
j_gene: TRBJ1-1
CDR3aa: CSAQTGGGTEAFF
CDR3nt: TGCAGTGCTCAGACAGGCGGAGGGACTGAAGCTTTCTTT